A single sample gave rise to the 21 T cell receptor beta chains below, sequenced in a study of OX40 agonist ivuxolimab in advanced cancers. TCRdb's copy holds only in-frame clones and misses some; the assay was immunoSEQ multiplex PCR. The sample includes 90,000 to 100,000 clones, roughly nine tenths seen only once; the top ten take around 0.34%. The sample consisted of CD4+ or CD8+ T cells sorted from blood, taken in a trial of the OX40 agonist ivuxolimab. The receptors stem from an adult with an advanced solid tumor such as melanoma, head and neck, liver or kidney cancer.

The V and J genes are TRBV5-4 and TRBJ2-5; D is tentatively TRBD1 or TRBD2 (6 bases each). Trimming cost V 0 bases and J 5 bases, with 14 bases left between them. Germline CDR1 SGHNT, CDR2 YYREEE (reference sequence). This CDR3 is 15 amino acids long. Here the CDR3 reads CASSLDGGLGETQYF. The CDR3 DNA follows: TGTGCCAGCAGCTTGGATGGGGGGCTCGGGGAGACCCAGTACTTC. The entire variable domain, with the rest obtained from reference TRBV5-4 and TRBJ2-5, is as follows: ETGVTQSPTHLIKTRGQQVTLRCSSQSGHNTVSWYQQALGQGPQFIFQYYREEENGRGNFPPRFSGLQFPNYSSELNVNALELDDSALYLCASSLDGGLGETQYFGPGTRLLVL.

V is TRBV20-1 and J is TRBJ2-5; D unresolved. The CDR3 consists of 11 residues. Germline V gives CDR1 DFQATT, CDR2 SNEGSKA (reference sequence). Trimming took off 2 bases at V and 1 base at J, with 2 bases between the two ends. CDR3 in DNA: TGCAGTGCTAGACGCCAAGAGACCCAGTACTTC. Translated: CSARRQETQYF.

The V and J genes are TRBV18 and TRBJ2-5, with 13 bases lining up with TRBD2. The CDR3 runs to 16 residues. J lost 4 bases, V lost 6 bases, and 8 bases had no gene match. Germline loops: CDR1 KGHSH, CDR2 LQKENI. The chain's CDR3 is CASSRTSGSTAETQYF. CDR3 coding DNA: TGTGCCAGCTCCCGGACTAGCGGGAGTACCGCAGAGACCCAGTACTTC.

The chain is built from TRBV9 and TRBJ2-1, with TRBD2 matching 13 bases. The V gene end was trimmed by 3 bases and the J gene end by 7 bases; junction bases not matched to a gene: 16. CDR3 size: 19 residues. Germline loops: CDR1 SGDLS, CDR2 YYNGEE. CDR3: CASSADLLAGGPGGNEQFF. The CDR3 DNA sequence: TGTGCCAGCAGCGCCGACCTACTAGCGGGAGGGCCTGGGGGTAATGAGCAGTTCTTC.

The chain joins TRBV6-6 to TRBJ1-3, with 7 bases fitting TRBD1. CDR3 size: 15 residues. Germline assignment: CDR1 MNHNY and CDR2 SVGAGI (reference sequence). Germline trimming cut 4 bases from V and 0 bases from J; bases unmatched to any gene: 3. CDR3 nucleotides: TGTGCCAGCAGTTCGGGACAGAACTCTGGAAACACCATATATTTT. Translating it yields CASSSGQNSGNTIYF.

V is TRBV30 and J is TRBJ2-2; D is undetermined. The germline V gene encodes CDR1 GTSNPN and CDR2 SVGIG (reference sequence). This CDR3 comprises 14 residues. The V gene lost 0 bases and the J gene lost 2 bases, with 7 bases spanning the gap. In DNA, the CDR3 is TGTGCCTGGAGTGTACTGGGTAACACCGGGGAGCTGTTTTTT. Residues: CAWSVLGNTGELFF.

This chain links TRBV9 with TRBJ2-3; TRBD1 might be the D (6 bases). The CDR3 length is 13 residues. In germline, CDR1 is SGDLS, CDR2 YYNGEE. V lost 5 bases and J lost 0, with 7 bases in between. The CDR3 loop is CASRGQSTDTQYF. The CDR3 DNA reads TGTGCCAGCAGGGGACAAAGCACAGATACGCAGTATTTT.

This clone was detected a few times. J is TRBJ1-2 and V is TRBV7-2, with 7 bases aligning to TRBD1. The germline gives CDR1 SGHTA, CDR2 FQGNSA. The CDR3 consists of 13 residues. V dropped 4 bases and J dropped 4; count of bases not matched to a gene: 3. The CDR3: CASSWDSAYGYTF. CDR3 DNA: TGTGCCAGCAGCTGGGACAGTGCCTATGGCTACACCTTC.

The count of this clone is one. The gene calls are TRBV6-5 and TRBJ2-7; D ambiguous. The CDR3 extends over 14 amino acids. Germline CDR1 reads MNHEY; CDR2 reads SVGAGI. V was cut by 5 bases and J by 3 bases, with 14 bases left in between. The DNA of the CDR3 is TGTGCCAGCAGTCCATACTCGGGCAGCTACGAGCAGTACTTC. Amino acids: CASSPYSGSYEQYF.

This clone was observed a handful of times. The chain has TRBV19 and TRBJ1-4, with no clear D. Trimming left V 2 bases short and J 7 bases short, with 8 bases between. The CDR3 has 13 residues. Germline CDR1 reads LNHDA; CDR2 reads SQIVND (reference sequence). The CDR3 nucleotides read TGTGCCAGTAGTATAAGGGAACCTGAAAAACTGTTTTTT. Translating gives CASSIREPEKLFF.

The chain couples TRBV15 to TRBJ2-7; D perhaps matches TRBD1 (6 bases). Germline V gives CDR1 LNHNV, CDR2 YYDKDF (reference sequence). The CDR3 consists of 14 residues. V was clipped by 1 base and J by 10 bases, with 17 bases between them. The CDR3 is CATSRAGVGRGQYF. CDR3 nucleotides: TGTGCCACCAGCAGAGCAGGGGTGGGGCGAGGACAGTACTTC.

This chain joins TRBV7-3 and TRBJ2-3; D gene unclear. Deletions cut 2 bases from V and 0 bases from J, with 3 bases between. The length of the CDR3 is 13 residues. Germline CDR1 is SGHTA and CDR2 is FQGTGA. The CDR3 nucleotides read TGTGCCAGCAGCTTACCGAGCACAGATACGCAGTATTTT. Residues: CASSLPSTDTQYF.

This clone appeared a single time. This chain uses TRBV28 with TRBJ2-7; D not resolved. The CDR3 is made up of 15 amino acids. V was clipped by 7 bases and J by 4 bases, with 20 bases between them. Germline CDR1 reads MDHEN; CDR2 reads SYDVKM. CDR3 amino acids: CASTLHQTYSYEQYF. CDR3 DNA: TGTGCCAGCACCTTACACCAGACCTACTCTTACGAGCAGTACTTC.

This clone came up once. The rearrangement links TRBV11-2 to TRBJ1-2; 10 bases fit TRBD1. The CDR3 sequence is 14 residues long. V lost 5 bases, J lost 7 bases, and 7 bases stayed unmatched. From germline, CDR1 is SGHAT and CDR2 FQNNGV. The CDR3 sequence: CASSQGTGVRGYTF. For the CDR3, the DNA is TGTGCCAGCAGCCAAGGGACAGGGGTTCGTGGCTACACCTTC.

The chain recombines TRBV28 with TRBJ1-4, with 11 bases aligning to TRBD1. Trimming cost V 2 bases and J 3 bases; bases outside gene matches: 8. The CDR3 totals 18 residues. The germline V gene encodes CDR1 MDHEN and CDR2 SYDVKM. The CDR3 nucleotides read TGTGCCAGCAGTTTAATGGGACAGGGGGTTATAGCTAATGAAAAACTGTTTTTT. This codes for CASSLMGQGVIANEKLFF.

This CDR3 reads CASSQDIRKLFF. CDR3 nucleotides: TGTGCCAGCAGCCAAGATATACGTAAACTGTTTTTT. The rearrangement uses TRBV4-2 and TRBJ1-4; no reliable D call. Deletions cut 0 bases from V and 11 bases from J, with 7 bases between. This CDR3 region has 12 residues. The germline V gene encodes CDR1 LGHNA and CDR2 YNFKEQ.

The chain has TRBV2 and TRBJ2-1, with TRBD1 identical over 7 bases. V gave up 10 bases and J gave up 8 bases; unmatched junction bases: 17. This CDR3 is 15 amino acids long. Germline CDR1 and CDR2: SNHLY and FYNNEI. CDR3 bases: TGTGCCACCAATCAAGGGGGCCAACCAGGGGATGAGCAGTTCTTC. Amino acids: CATNQGGQPGDEQFF.

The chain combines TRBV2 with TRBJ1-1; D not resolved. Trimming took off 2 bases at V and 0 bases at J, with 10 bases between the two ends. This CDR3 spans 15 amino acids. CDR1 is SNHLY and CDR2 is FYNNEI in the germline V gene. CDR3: CASSERGSLNTEAFF. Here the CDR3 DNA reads TGTGCCAGCAGTGAACGAGGCAGCCTGAACACTGAAGCTTTCTTT.

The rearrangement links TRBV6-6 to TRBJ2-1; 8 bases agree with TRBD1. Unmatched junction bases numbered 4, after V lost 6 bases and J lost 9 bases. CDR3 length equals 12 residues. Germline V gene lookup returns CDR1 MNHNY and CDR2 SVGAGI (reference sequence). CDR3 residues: CASRKQGGEQFF. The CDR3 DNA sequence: TGTGCCAGCAGAAAACAGGGGGGTGAGCAGTTCTTC.

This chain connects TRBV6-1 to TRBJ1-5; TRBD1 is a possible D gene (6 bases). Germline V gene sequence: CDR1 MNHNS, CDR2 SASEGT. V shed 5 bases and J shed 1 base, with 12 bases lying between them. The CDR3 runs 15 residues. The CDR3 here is CASSLAQGSNQPQHF. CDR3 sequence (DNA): TGTGCCAGCAGTCTCGCCCAGGGGAGCAATCAGCCCCAGCATTTT.

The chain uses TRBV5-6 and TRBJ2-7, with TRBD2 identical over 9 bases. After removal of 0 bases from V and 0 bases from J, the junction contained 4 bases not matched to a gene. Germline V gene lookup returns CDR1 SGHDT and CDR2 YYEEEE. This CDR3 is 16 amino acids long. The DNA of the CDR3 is TGTGCCAGCAGCTTGGGCGCTAGCGGGATCTCCTACGAGCAGTACTTC. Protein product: CASSLGASGISYEQYF.